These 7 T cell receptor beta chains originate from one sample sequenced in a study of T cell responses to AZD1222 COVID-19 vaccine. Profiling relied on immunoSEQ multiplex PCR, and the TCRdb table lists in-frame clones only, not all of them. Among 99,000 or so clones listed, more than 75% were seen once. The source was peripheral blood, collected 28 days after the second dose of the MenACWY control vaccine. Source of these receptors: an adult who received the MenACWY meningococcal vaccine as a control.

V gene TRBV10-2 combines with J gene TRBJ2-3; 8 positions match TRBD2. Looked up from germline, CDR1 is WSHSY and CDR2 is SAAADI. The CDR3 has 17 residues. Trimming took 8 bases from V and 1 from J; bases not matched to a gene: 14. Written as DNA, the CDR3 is TGCGCCAGCCGCACGAATGGCCCCGGGGGGGGCACAGATACGCAGTATTTT. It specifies CASRTNGPGGGTDTQYF.

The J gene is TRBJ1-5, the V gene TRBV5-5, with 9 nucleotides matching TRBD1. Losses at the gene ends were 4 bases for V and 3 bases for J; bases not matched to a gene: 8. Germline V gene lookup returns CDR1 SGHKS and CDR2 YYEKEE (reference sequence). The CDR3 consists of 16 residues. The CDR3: CASSPTGQGNNQPQHF. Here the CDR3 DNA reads TGTGCCAGCAGCCCAACGGGACAGGGAAACAATCAGCCCCAGCATTTT.

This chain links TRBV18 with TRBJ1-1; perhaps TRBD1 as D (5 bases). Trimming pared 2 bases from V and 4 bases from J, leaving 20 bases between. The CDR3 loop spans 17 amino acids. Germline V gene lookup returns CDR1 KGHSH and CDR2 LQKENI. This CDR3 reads CASSPGQGVDRRTEAFF. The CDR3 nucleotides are TGTGCCAGCTCACCAGGGCAGGGTGTCGATCGACGCACTGAAGCTTTCTTT.

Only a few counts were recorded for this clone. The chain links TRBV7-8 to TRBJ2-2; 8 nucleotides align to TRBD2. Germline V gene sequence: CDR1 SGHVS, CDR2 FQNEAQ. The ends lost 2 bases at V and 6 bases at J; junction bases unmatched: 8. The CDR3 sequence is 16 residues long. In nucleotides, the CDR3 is TGTGCCAGCAGCTTACGGAATAGCGGGGTCGCCGGGGAGCTGTTTTTT. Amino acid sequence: CASSLRNSGVAGELFF.

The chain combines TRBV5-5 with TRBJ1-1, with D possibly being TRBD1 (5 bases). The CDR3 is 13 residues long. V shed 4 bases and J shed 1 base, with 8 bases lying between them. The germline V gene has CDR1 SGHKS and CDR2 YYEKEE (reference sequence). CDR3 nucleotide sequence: TGTGCCAGCAGCCGTGGGGGGAACACTGAAGCTTTCTTT. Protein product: CASSRGGNTEAFF.

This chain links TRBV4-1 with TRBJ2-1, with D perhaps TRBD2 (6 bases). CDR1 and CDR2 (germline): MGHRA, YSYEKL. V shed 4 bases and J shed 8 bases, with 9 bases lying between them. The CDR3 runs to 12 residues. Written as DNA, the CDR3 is TGCGCCAGCAGCCTAGGAGGGTATGAGCAGTTCTTC. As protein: CASSLGGYEQFF.

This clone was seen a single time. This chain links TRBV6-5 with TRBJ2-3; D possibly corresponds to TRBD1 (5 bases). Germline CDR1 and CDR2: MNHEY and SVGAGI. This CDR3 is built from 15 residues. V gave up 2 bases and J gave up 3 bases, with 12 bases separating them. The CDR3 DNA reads TGTGCCAGCAGTTACAGATGGCAGGGAACAGATACGCAGTATTTT. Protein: CASSYRWQGTDTQYF.